These T cell receptor beta chains were read from a single sample in a study of T cell responses to AZD1222 COVID-19 vaccine. Libraries were prepared by immunoSEQ multiplex PCR; TCRdb keeps only in-frame clonotypes and omits some of them. The table shows approximately 98,000 clones, with more than 70% occurring only once. The sample in question was peripheral blood, obtained on day 0 of MenACWY control vaccination. These receptor sequences come from an adult in good health. The CDR3 runs from the conserved cysteine through the conserved F or W. A D gene is named only where the DNA matches it firmly. Clone size is not always given. Where it is, it says once, few, many or a class for expanded clones.

V	D	J	size	DNA	CDR3
TRBV5-4	.	TRBJ1-1	.	TGTGCCAGCAGCTTGGACCTTTTAGTCCTGAGCACTGAAGCTTTCTTT	CASSLDLLVLSTEAFF
TRBV4-3	.	TRBJ2-5	.	TGCGCCAGCAGCCAAGATCCGGATGCCCAAGAGACCCAGTACTTC	CASSQDPDAQETQYF
TRBV4-1	TRBD1	TRBJ2-7	.	TGCGCCAGCAGCCAAGTTTGGCAGGGGGCCTACGAGCAGTACTTC	CASSQVWQGAYEQYF
TRBV30	.	TRBJ2-5	few	TGTGCCTGGAACCGTAACAGGGTAGAGACCCAGTACTTC	CAWNRNRVETQYF
TRBV20-1	.	TRBJ1-4	.	TGCAGACCCAATGAAAAACTGTTTTTT	CRPNEKLFF
TRBV2	.	TRBJ2-5	.	TGTGCCAGCAGCCAAGAGTCGTGGCAAGAGACCCAGTACTTC	CASSQESWQETQYF
TRBV6-4	.	TRBJ1-1	.	TGTGCCAGCAGTGAGGGCAGGGGCACTGAAGCTTTCTTT	CASSEGRGTEAFF
TRBV7-2	TRBD2	TRBJ2-3	.	TGTGCCAGCAGCTTGGGGCGGGGGAGATCCACAGATACGCAGTATTTT	CASSLGRGRSTDTQYF
TRBV27	.	TRBJ1-3	.	TGTGCCAGCAGTTTACGGCCGGGAGGCCCCATATATTTT	CASSLRPGGPIYF
TRBV10-3	TRBD2	TRBJ2-2	.	TGTGCCATCAGTGAGCCCCAAGGACTAGAACGGGCCGGGGAGCTGTTTTTT	CAISEPQGLERAGELFF
TRBV6-6	TRBD1	TRBJ2-3	.	TGTGCCAGCAGTCCCCTAACCGGGACAGGCCCCACAGATACGCAGTATTTT	CASSPLTGTGPTDTQYF
TRBV19	TRBD2	TRBJ2-3	.	TGTGCCAGTAATCGTGGGGGGGACACAGATACGCAGTATTTT	CASNRGGDTDTQYF
TRBV6-1	.	TRBJ1-1	once	TGTGCCAGCAGTGAGACAGGATCGAACACTGAAGCTTTCTTT	CASSETGSNTEAFF
TRBV19	TRBD2	TRBJ2-7	.	TGTGCCAGTAGTATAGCGGGGGGGAGCTCCTACGAGCAGTACTTC	CASSIAGGSSYEQYF
TRBV7-2	TRBD1	TRBJ2-2	.	TGTGCCAGCAGCTTAATTTTGGGGACAGGGCTAACCGGGGAGCTGTTTTTT	CASSLILGTGLTGELFF
TRBV6-4	.	TRBJ2-1	.	TGTGCCAGCAGTGACTCTGGTGTTGCTGAGCAGTTCTTC	CASSDSGVAEQFF